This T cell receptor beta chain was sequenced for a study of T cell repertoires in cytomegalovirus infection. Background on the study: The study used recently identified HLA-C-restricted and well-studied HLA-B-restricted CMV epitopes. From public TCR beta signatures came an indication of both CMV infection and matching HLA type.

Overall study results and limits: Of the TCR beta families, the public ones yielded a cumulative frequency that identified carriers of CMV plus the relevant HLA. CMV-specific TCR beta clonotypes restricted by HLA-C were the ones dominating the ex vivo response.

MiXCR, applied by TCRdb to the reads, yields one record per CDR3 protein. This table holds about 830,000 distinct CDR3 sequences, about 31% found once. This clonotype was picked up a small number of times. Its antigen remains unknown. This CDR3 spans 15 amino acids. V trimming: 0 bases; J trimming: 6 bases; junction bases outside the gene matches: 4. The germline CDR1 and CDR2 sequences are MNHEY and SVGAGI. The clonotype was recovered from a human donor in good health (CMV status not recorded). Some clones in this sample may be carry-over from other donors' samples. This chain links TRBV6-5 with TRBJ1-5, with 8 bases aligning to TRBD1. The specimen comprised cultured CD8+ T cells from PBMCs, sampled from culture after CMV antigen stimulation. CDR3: CASSYSGQGIQPQHF. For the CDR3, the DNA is TGTGCCAGCAGTTACTCTGGACAGGGCATTCAGCCCCAGCATTTT.